Listed here are 25 T cell receptor beta chains from one sample, sequenced in a study of vaccination and CD4 T cells after COVID-19. Oncomine TCR Beta short-read sequencing was applied to DNA from cultured CD4+ T cells. TCRdb re-analysed the PCR reads in MiXCR, keeping a single row per CDR3 protein. The data show several thousand distinct CDR3 sequences, approximately 40% seen once. Described treatment: approximately nine-day PBMC culture with coronavirus spike peptide pools or control peptides (ViraFEST assay). Prior to the COVID-19 pandemic (2011-2018), the unexposed donor's CD4+ T cells were collected. These receptors' antigens are unknown. The sequencing sample was made of CD4+ T cells from blood, cultured in vitro. These TCRs come from a human donor in good health.

The V and J genes are TRBV15 and TRBJ1-1; perhaps TRBD1 as D (5 bases). The germline V and J ends were trimmed by 5 bases and 3 bases, with 16 bases remaining between them. The CDR3 runs 15 residues. Germline CDR1 is LNHNV and CDR2 is YYDKDF (reference sequence). CDR3 loop: CATSSQPEGYTEAFF. DNA for the CDR3: TGTGCCACCAGCTCCCAACCAGAGGGGTACACTGAAGCTTTCTTT.

The chain carries TRBV9 and TRBJ1-2, with TRBD1 identical over 8 bases. Germline-derived CDR1 and CDR2 are SGDLS and YYNGEE. The CDR3 is 12 residues long. V lost 5 bases, J lost 8 bases, and 5 bases stayed unmatched. CDR3 in amino acids: CASRRTGKGYTF. CDR3 DNA sequence: TGTGCCAGCAGAAGGACAGGGAAAGGCTACACCTTC.

The CDR3 reads CSVGRGGSETQYF. DNA for the CDR3: TGCAGCGTTGGCAGGGGAGGAAGCGAGACCCAGTACTTC. This chain connects TRBV29-1 to TRBJ2-5; D is possibly TRBD1 or TRBD2 (6 bases each). Per the germline V gene, CDR1 is SQVTM and CDR2 is ANQGSEA. CDR3 length: 13 amino acids. V dropped 4 bases and J dropped 5 bases, with 14 bases sitting between them.

This clonotype was detected only a few times. The V and J genes are TRBV2 and TRBJ1-6; D ambiguous. CDR3 length: 12 amino acids. The V and J ends lost 7 bases and 9 bases respectively, with 10 bases between them. CDR1 is SNHLY and CDR2 is FYNNEI in the germline V gene. DNA of the CDR3: TGTGCCAGCAAGAGCGAATTTTCACCCCTCCACTTT. It encodes CASKSEFSPLHF.

V and J are TRBV20-1 and TRBJ1-5, with D unresolved. The V and J ends lost 0 bases and 9 bases respectively, with 12 bases between them. The CDR3 is 13 amino acids. CDR1 and CDR2 (germline): DFQATT, SNEGSKA (reference sequence). CDR3 DNA: TGCAGTGCTAGAGATAATACAGTTGTGCCCCAGCATTTT. Amino acid sequence: CSARDNTVVPQHF.

This chain joins TRBV6-1 and TRBJ2-3; 13 bases are shared with TRBD2. CDR3 size: 18 residues. Germline CDR1 is MNHNS and CDR2 is SASEGT. The V and J ends lost 7 bases and 3 bases, in that order; junction bases with no gene match: 13. CDR3 sequence: CASTASPGLAGRTDTQYF. In nucleotides, the CDR3 is TGTGCCAGCACCGCTAGCCCGGGACTAGCGGGGCGTACAGATACGCAGTATTTT.

The V call is TRBV7-2, the J call TRBJ1-1, with 7 bases lining up with TRBD1. V gave up 5 bases and J gave up 2 bases; unmatched junction bases: 5. The CDR3 loop spans 14 amino acids. CDR1 and CDR2 from the germline V gene are SGHTA and FQGNSA. This chain's CDR3 is CASSPRQGNTEAFF. CDR3 sequence (DNA): TGTGCCAGCAGCCCACGACAGGGAAACACTGAAGCTTTCTTT.

This clonotype came up a few times. The V and J genes are TRBV7-9 and TRBJ2-2, with D perhaps given as TRBD1 or TRBD2 (5 bases each). This CDR3 is built from 14 residues. CDR1 and CDR2 from the germline V gene are SEHNR and FQNEAQ (reference sequence). Trimming stripped 6 bases from V and 2 bases from J, with 10 bases between. CDR3 loop: CASSTGTNTGELFF. Here the CDR3 DNA reads TGTGCCAGCAGTACCGGGACCAACACCGGGGAGCTGTTTTTT.

The genes are TRBV20-1 and TRBJ2-7; 9 positions agree with TRBD2. Trimming removed 0 bases from V and 0 bases from J; junction bases left unmatched: 12. Germline-derived CDR1 and CDR2 are DFQATT and SNEGSKA (reference sequence). There are 18 residues in the CDR3. The CDR3 protein is CSARDPRSGSGSSYEQYF. DNA of the CDR3: TGCAGTGCTAGAGACCCACGGTCAGGTAGCGGGAGCTCCTACGAGCAGTACTTC.

This chain joins TRBV4-1 and TRBJ1-3, with 7 bases identical to TRBD1. The CDR3 covers 17 residues. Germline CDR1 and CDR2: MGHRA and YSYEKL. V dropped 4 bases and J dropped 0; count of bases not matched to a gene: 9. The CDR3 coding sequence is TGCGCCAGCAGCCTAGACAGGGCCTTCAACTCTGGAAACACCATATATTTT. It encodes CASSLDRAFNSGNTIYF.

This chain uses TRBV19 with TRBJ1-2; 8 bases fit TRBD1. CDR1 and CDR2 from the germline V gene are LNHDA and SQIVND (reference sequence). V trimming: 6 bases; J trimming: 8 bases; junction bases outside the gene matches: 8. The CDR3 covers 13 residues. CDR3: CASRGQDYSGYTF. CDR3 in DNA: TGTGCCAGTAGGGGACAGGACTATTCAGGCTACACCTTC.

This clonotype turned up a few times. The rearrangement links TRBV20-1 to TRBJ1-3; no definite D call. The ends were cut back, 0 bases at V and 0 bases at J, with 9 bases in the middle. The CDR3 spans 15 residues. Germline values: CDR1 DFQATT, CDR2 SNEGSKA (reference sequence). DNA for the CDR3: TGCAGTGCTAGAGACGCGGAACACTCTGGAAACACCATATATTTT. Its protein is CSARDAEHSGNTIYF.

This clonotype was seen a few times. The chain combines TRBV29-1 with TRBJ2-2; 10 positions match TRBD1. Losses at the gene ends were 5 bases for V and 2 bases for J; bases not matched to a gene: 5. The CDR3 sequence is 15 residues long. Germline V gene data show CDR1 as SQVTM and CDR2 as ANQGSEA. CDR3 sequence (DNA): TGCAGCGTTATAGCGACAGGGGGCAACACCGGGGAGCTGTTTTTT. Translating it yields CSVIATGGNTGELFF.

This clonotype appeared a few times. The V and J genes are TRBV27 and TRBJ1-1; a possible D gene is TRBD1 (5 bases). V dropped 7 bases and J dropped 0 bases, with 9 bases sitting between them. The CDR3 consists of 13 residues. Germline V gene data show CDR1 as MNHEY and CDR2 as SMNVEV (reference sequence). The CDR3 region has the DNA TGTGCCAGCACCGGGGGTATGAACACTGAAGCTTTCTTT. It yields the protein CASTGGMNTEAFF.

The genes are TRBV24-1 and TRBJ1-2; D is unresolved. Germline V gene lookup returns CDR1 KGHDR and CDR2 SFDVKD. The CDR3 covers 14 residues. V was cut by 1 base and J by 5 bases, with 10 bases left in between. The CDR3 is CATSDFPKSYGYTF. The CDR3 bases are TGTGCCACCAGTGATTTCCCGAAGTCTTATGGCTACACCTTC.

This sequence joins TRBV12-3 or TRBV12-4 and TRBJ1-2; D gene ambiguous. The CDR3 has 11 amino acids. Between the trimmed V and J ends, which lost 4 bases and 4 bases, there was a span of 4 bases. CDR3 bases: TGTGCCAGCAGTTGGAGCTATGGCTACACCTTC. It is translated as CASSWSYGYTF.

The V gene is TRBV19, the J gene TRBJ2-7, with TRBD2 identical over 7 bases. The CDR3 runs to 11 residues. V gave up 6 bases and J gave up 6 bases; unmatched junction bases: 2. Germline-derived CDR1 and CDR2 are LNHDA and SQIVND (reference sequence). DNA of the CDR3: TGTGCCAGTAGCAGGGAGGGCGAGCAGTACTTC. This encodes CASSREGEQYF.

This clonotype was counted between two and nine times. The genes are TRBV5-1 and TRBJ1-5; D unresolved. V was clipped by 0 bases and J by 2 bases, with 9 bases between them. The CDR3 extends over 15 amino acids. Germline V CDR1 and CDR2: SGHRS, YFSETQ. CDR3 sequence reads: CASSLGAGGNQPQHF. Written as DNA, the CDR3 is TGCGCCAGCAGCTTGGGGGCCGGCGGCAATCAGCCCCAGCATTTT.

This clonotype was counted a few times. The chain recombines TRBV7-9 with TRBJ1-5; no clear D. V lost 1 base to trimming and J lost 3 bases, with 7 bases between them. This CDR3 has 14 residues. Germline V lookup: CDR1 SEHNR, CDR2 FQNEAQ (reference sequence). The CDR3 region has the DNA TGTGCCAGCAGCTTAGAGACCCCCAATCAGCCCCAGCATTTT. It specifies CASSLETPNQPQHF.

The genes are TRBV12-3 or TRBV12-4 and TRBJ1-5; D is unresolved. CDR3 length: 12 amino acids. Deletions cut 3 bases from V and 6 bases from J, with 6 bases between. The CDR3 region has the DNA TGTGCCAGCAGTTTTGAGGGTCAGCCCCAGCATTTT. Encoded protein: CASSFEGQPQHF.

There are a few counts of this clonotype. This chain uses TRBV6-1 with TRBJ1-2; D call uncertain. Trimming took 8 bases from V and 5 from J, leaving 9 bases between them. Germline assignment: CDR1 MNHNS and CDR2 SASEGT. The CDR3 sequence is 11 residues long. CDR3 nucleotide sequence: TGTGCCAGCGGGGAGGGATATGGCTACACCTTC. It is translated as CASGEGYGYTF.

This clonotype was seen a few times. The chain has TRBV6-1 and TRBJ1-2; D gene unclear. CDR3 size: 11 residues. Trimming removed 6 bases at V and 5 bases at J, with 7 bases between. Germline CDR1 reads MNHNS; CDR2 reads SASEGT. The CDR3 is CASRAGYGYTF. DNA of the CDR3: TGTGCCAGCAGGGCGGGGTATGGCTACACCTTC.

The chain combines TRBV12-3 or TRBV12-4 with TRBJ1-5, with no clear D. The CDR3 is made up of 12 amino acids. V shed 5 bases and J shed 6 bases, with 8 bases lying between them. Here the CDR3 DNA reads TGTGCCAGCAGTGCAAGGAGTCAGCCCCAGCATTTT. Amino acids: CASSARSQPQHF.

By share of the sample, this clonotype is medium-sized. This sequence joins TRBV20-1 and TRBJ1-5, with D possibly matching TRBD1 (6 bases). In germline, CDR1 is DFQATT, CDR2 SNEGSKA (reference sequence). Deletions cut 0 bases from V and 6 bases from J, with 15 bases between. This CDR3 has 15 residues. The CDR3 protein is CSAREIKGDGQPQHF. CDR3 nucleotides: TGCAGTGCTAGAGAGATTAAGGGGGACGGTCAGCCCCAGCATTTT.

V gene TRBV12-3 or TRBV12-4 combines with J gene TRBJ2-7; 8 bases fit TRBD1. Trimming removed 6 bases from V and 2 bases from J; junction bases left unmatched: 6. The CDR3 runs 14 residues. CDR3 protein: CASRTGQGPYEQYF. The CDR3 nucleotides read TGTGCCAGCAGGACAGGACAGGGCCCCTACGAGCAGTACTTC.